The T cell receptor beta chain described here comes from a study of OX40 agonist ivuxolimab in advanced cancers. CDR3 length: 14 amino acids. Trimming removed 8 bases at V and 4 bases at J, with 14 bases between. Germline V gives CDR1 SNHLY, CDR2 FYNNEI. Some clones are missing from TCRdb's copy, which holds only in-frame ones; the method was immunoSEQ multiplex PCR. Among 70,000 or so clones listed, 85% to 90% were seen once. With baseline, cycle 4 day 1, and cycle 7 day 1 as timepoints, blood was sampled. The sequence was obtained from an adult with an advanced solid tumor such as melanoma, head and neck, liver or kidney cancer. Sample: CD4+ or CD8+ T cells sorted from blood, taken in a trial of the OX40 agonist ivuxolimab. The chain combines TRBV2 with TRBJ2-2; D is possibly TRBD1 or TRBD2 (5 bases each). The CDR3: CASHRDGGTGELFF. DNA of the CDR3: TGTGCCAGCCATAGGGACGGCGGCACCGGGGAGCTGTTTTTT.